A selection of T cell receptor beta chains follows, all from one sample in a study of cytomegalovirus exposure and HLA in healthy donors. Some clones are missing from TCRdb's copy, which holds only in-frame ones; the method was immunoSEQ multiplex PCR. This sample has around 190,000 clones, with roughly four fifths found just once. Sequenced sample: PBMCs. These receptors came from a man between 18 and 29 years old in good health and CMV-seronegative. CDR3s include the opening cysteine and the closing phenylalanine or tryptophan. The D gene is left open where the match is weak. Clone sizes are given selectively: once, few, many, or a class where the clone is expanded.

d_call	clone_size	v_call	j_call	cdr3_nt	cdr3_aa
.	.	TRBV27	TRBJ2-7	TGTGCCAGCAGTTTATCTGGCCAGGGAACCTACGAGCAGTACTTC	CASSLSGQGTYEQYF
.	.	TRBV5-4	TRBJ1-1	TGTGCCAGCAGCTTGAGGAGAACTCACATGAACACTGAAGCTTTCTTT	CASSLRRTHMNTEAFF
TRBD2	.	TRBV15	TRBJ2-7	TGTGCCACCAGCAGAGACATGATCTCTAGCGGGTCCTACGAGCAGTACTTC	CATSRDMISSGSYEQYF
TRBD1	.	TRBV4-3	TRBJ2-5	TGCGCCAGCAGCCAAGGGGGGACAGGCCAAGAGACCCAGTACTTC	CASSQGGTGQETQYF
TRBD1	.	TRBV6-1	TRBJ2-3	TGTGCCAGCAGTGAAGGGTTGGGACAGGGTACAGATACGCAGTATTTT	CASSEGLGQGTDTQYF
.	.	TRBV4-3	TRBJ1-2	TGCGCCAGCAGCCCAGACCTCTACTATGGCTACACCTTC	CASSPDLYYGYTF
TRBD1	.	TRBV10-1	TRBJ1-1	TGCGCCAGCAGTGGATCGGGACAGGCGAACACTGAAGCTTTCTTT	CASSGSGQANTEAFF
.	.	TRBV7-8	TRBJ1-5	TGTGCCAGCAGCCTAGAGAGGGTCTCGTGGAATCAGCCCCAGCATTTT	CASSLERVSWNQPQHF
TRBD1	.	TRBV6-6	TRBJ1-2	TGTGCCAGCAGTTTCACGAACAGGGGTAGCTATGGCTACACCTTC	CASSFTNRGSYGYTF
TRBD2	.	TRBV4-3	TRBJ2-3	TGCGCCAGCAGCCCGCGGGGGGATCCTAGCACAGATACGCAGTATTTT	CASSPRGDPSTDTQYF
.	.	TRBV19	TRBJ1-1	TGTGCCAGTACCCCAGGGCCTTATGGGACTGAAGCTTTCTTT	CASTPGPYGTEAFF
.	.	TRBV7-8	TRBJ2-7	TGTGCCAGCAGCGCCGACAGGCCTCCCTACGAGCAGTACTTC	CASSADRPPYEQYF
.	.	TRBV6-7	TRBJ1-4	TGTGCCAGCAGTTACCGTCAGCCTGTATTGAGGATTCCGGCTAATGAAAAACTGTTTTTT	CASSYRQPVLRIPANEKLFF
TRBD2	.	TRBV7-2	TRBJ2-3	TGTGCCAGCAGCTTAGTCCGGCTGGATTTGCGGGGGGGCATAGATACGCAGTATTTT	CASSLVRLDLRGGIDTQYF
.	.	TRBV19	TRBJ2-1	TGTGCCAGTAGTGGGTCCGGGAGCTCCTACAATGAGCAGTTCTTC	CASSGSGSSYNEQFF
TRBD1	.	TRBV27	TRBJ1-5	TGTGCCAGTCTTCTGGACAGGGGGCGGTGGGGAAGGAATCAGCCCCAGCATTTT	CASLLDRGRWGRNQPQHF
.	.	TRBV4-3	TRBJ2-2	TGCGCCAGCAGCCAAGATTCCCGAGGGGGGGGAGGTTCCGGGGAGCTGTTTTTT	CASSQDSRGGGGSGELFF
.	.	TRBV5-6	TRBJ2-2	TGTGCCAGCAGCCCCGTGGGGGGGGCGCGAACCGGGGAGCTGTTTTTT	CASSPVGGARTGELFF
TRBD1	.	TRBV6-6	TRBJ1-2	TGTGCCAGCAGTTCGGACAGGAGCTATGGCTACACCTTC	CASSSDRSYGYTF
.	.	TRBV7-2	TRBJ2-7	TGTGCCAGCAGCTTAACGTCGAGCTACGAGCAGTACTTC	CASSLTSSYEQYF
TRBD2	.	TRBV6-6	TRBJ2-7	TGTGCCAGCAGTCGGACTAGCGGGGGATCCTACGAGCAGTACTTC	CASSRTSGGSYEQYF
.	.	TRBV28	TRBJ1-5	TGTGCCAGCAGTCGGTCGGACTCCGTGGGCAATCAGCCCCAGCATTTT	CASSRSDSVGNQPQHF
.	.	TRBV10-3	TRBJ1-6	TGTGCCATCAGTGCCGTCTCGAGCTCCTATAATTCACCCCTCCACTTT	CAISAVSSSYNSPLHF
TRBD1	.	TRBV9	TRBJ2-5	TGTGCCAGCAGCATCCTCGGACAGGGCTATGAGACCCAGTACTTC	CASSILGQGYETQYF
.	.	TRBV5-1	TRBJ2-3	TGCGCCAGCAGCCAGGAAGGGGGGGCCGGAGATACGCAGTATTTT	CASSQEGGAGDTQYF
TRBD1	few	TRBV7-9	TRBJ1-1	TGTTCCAGCAGCTTACAGGGGACTGAAGCTTTCTTT	CSSSLQGTEAFF
TRBD1	few	TRBV14	TRBJ1-2	TGTGCCAGCAGCCAGGCCGGGACAGGGGGTGTCGGCTACACCTTC	CASSQAGTGGVGYTF
.	.	TRBV6-5	TRBJ2-7	TGTGCCAGCAGTTACTCGCCAGGGATGTACGAGCAGTACTTC	CASSYSPGMYEQYF
TRBD2	.	TRBV27	TRBJ2-1	TGTGCCAGCAGTTTCCTAGCGGGCAACAATGAGCAGTTCTTC	CASSFLAGNNEQFF
TRBD2	.	TRBV7-2	TRBJ2-7	TGTGCCAGCAGCCGAACTAGCGGGGGGGCTTACGAGCAGTACTTC	CASSRTSGGAYEQYF
TRBD1	few	TRBV9	TRBJ2-3	TGTGCCAGCAGCGTATCCTTGTTGACAGGGGTATATTCCAATACGCAGTATTTT	CASSVSLLTGVYSNTQYF
.	few	TRBV4-2	TRBJ1-1	TGTGCCAGCAGCCAAGATTTGAGTAACACTGAAGCTTTCTTT	CASSQDLSNTEAFF
.	.	TRBV28	TRBJ2-1	TGTGCCAGCAGTGTTGGGGGCGCCGCCTACAATGAGCAGTTCTTC	CASSVGGAAYNEQFF
TRBD2	.	TRBV28	TRBJ2-7	TGTGCCAGCACCCCAGGGACTAGGCCCTACGAGCAGTACTTC	CASTPGTRPYEQYF
.	.	TRBV6-1	TRBJ1-1	TGTGCCAGCAGTGAAGGACAGAGCACTGAAGCTTTCTTT	CASSEGQSTEAFF
.	.	TRBV6-6	TRBJ2-7	TGTGCCAGCAGTTACGGGAGTCTAGGCTACGAGCAGTACTTC	CASSYGSLGYEQYF
TRBD1	few	TRBV5-6	TRBJ1-1	TGTGCCAGCAGCTCGCCGGGACAGGGGCTGAACACTGAAGCTTTCTTT	CASSSPGQGLNTEAFF
TRBD1	.	TRBV5-1	TRBJ2-5	TGCGCCACCGCGACAGGGGCGTATGGAGAGACCCAGTACTTC	CATATGAYGETQYF
TRBD2	.	TRBV7-9	TRBJ2-3	TGTGCCAGCAGCTTGGGTGGGACTAGCGGGCTCGTGGATACGCAGTATTTT	CASSLGGTSGLVDTQYF
.	.	TRBV10-3	TRBJ1-1	TGTGCCATCAAGCTCGGGCAGGGGTCTTCTGAAGCTTTCTTT	CAIKLGQGSSEAFF
TRBD2	once	TRBV5-1	TRBJ2-3	TGCGCCAGCAGCGGGGGGGTGGGCACAGATACGCAGTATTTT	CASSGGVGTDTQYF
.	.	TRBV6-5	TRBJ1-6	TGTGCCAGCACTTCCGGGACCTATAATTCACCCCTCCACTTT	CASTSGTYNSPLHF
TRBD1	.	TRBV7-3	TRBJ2-1	TGTGCCAGCAGCTTATGGGGGACAGGGGAGTACAATGAGCAGTTCTTC	CASSLWGTGEYNEQFF
TRBD1	.	TRBV4-3	TRBJ2-1	TGCGCCGTCTCAGGGGGCAATGAGCAGTTCTTC	CAVSGGNEQFF
.	.	TRBV6-5	TRBJ2-7	TGTGCCAGCAGTTACAGACAGCCCAGCTCCTACGAGCAGTACTTC	CASSYRQPSSYEQYF
.	.	TRBV4-1	TRBJ1-4	TGCGCCAGCAGCCAAGTTGGAGGAGCTGGTAATGAAAAACTGTTTTTT	CASSQVGGAGNEKLFF
.	.	TRBV9	TRBJ2-1	TGTGCCAGCAGCGTAGCGGAGGTGGATGAGCAGTTCTTC	CASSVAEVDEQFF
TRBD1	.	TRBV28	TRBJ2-7	TGTGCCAGCAGTCCGGGACAGGGGGCGCGGGAGCAGTACTTC	CASSPGQGAREQYF
.	.	TRBV29-1	TRBJ1-5	TGCAGCGTTCTGCCGGGGTCGCTGGGGAATCAGCCCCAGCATTTT	CSVLPGSLGNQPQHF
.	few	TRBV5-6	TRBJ1-6	TGTGCCAGCAGCTTGGCGGCGTCGGGTGGACCCCTCCACTTT	CASSLAASGGPLHF
.	once	TRBV13	TRBJ1-4	TGTGCCAGCAGCTTGGCACGCGGGGAAAAACTGTTTTTT	CASSLARGEKLFF
TRBD2	once	TRBV5-6	TRBJ2-5	TGTGCCAACTCCCTTCTTCCGGGAGGGACCCAGTACTTC	CANSLLPGGTQYF
.	once	TRBV27	TRBJ1-1	TGTGCCAGCCGGGAAGAAGCTTTCTTT	CASREEAFF
TRBD2	.	TRBV4-3	TRBJ2-3	TGCGCCAGCAGCCAAGGACTAGCGGGGGTAACAGATACGCAGTATTTT	CASSQGLAGVTDTQYF
TRBD1	.	TRBV10-3	TRBJ2-7	TGTGCCATTGGACAGGGGCGGTACGAGCAGTACTTC	CAIGQGRYEQYF